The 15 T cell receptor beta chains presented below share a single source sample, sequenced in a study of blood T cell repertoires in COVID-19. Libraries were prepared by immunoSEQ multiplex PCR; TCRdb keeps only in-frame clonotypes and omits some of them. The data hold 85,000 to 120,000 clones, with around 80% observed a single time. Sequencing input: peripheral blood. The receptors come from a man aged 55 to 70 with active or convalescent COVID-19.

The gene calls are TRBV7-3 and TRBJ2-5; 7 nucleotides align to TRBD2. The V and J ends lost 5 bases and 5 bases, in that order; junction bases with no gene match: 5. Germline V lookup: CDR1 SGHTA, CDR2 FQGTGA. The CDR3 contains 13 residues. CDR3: CASSPWGGETQYF. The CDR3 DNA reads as TGTGCCAGCAGCCCGTGGGGGGGTGAGACCCAGTACTTC.

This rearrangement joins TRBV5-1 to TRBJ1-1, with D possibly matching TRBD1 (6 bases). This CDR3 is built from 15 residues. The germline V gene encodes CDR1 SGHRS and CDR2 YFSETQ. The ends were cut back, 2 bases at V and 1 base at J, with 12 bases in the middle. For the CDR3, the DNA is TGCGCCAGCAGCTTTTCCGACAGGTCGAACACTGAAGCTTTCTTT. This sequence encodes CASSFSDRSNTEAFF. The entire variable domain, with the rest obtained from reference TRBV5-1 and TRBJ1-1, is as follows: KAGVTQTPRYLIKTRGQQVTLSCSPISGHRSVSWYQQTPGQGLQFLFEYFSETQRNKGNFPGRFSGRQFSNSRSEMNVSTLELGDSALYLCASSFSDRSNTEAFFGQGTRLTVV.

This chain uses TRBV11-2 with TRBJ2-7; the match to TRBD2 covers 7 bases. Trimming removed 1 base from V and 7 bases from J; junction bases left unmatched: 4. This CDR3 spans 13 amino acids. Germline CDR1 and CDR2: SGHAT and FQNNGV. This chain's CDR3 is CASSLGLALEQYV. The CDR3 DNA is TGTGCCAGCAGCTTAGGACTAGCCCTAGAGCAGTACGTC.

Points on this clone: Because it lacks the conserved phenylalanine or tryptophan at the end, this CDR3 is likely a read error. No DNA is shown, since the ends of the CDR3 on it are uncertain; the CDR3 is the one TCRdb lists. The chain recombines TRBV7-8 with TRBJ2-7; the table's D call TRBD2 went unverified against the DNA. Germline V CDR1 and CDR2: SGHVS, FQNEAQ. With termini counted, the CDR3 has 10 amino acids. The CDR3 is CASSLVRVSG.

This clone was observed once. The CDR3 DNA is TGTGCCAGCAGTCTCGGACTAGCGGGAGCCGATGAGCAGTTCTTC. Protein product: CASSLGLAGADEQFF. The chain uses TRBV27 and TRBJ2-1; 13 bases match TRBD2. The CDR3 loop spans 15 amino acids. V dropped 5 bases and J dropped 8; count of bases not matched to a gene: 6. Germline V gene sequence: CDR1 MNHEY, CDR2 SMNVEV (reference sequence).

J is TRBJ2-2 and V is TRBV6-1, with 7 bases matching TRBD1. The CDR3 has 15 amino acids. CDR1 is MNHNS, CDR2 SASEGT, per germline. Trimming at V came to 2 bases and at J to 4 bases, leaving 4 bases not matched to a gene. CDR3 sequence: CASSELGTVTGELFF. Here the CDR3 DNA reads TGTGCCAGCAGTGAACTCGGGACAGTCACCGGGGAGCTGTTTTTT.

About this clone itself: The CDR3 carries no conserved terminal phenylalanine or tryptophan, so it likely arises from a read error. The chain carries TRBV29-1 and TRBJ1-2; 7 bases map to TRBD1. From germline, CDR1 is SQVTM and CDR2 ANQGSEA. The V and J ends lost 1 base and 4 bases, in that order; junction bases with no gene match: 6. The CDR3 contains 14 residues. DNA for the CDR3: TGCAGCGTTGAAGGCAGGGGGACAAGCTATGGCTACACCCTC. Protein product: CSVEGRGTSYGYTL.

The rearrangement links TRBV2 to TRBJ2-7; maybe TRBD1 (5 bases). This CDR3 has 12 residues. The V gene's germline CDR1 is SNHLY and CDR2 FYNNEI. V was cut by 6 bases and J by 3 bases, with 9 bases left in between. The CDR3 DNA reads TGTGCCAGCAGGGACACCATCTACGAGCAGTACTTC. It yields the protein CASRDTIYEQYF. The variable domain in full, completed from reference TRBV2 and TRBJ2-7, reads EPEVTQTPSHQVTQMGQEVILRCVPISNHLYFYWYRQILGQKVEFLVSFYNNEISEKSEIFDDQFSVERPDGSNFTLKIRSTKLEDSAMYFCASRDTIYEQYFGPGTRLTVT.

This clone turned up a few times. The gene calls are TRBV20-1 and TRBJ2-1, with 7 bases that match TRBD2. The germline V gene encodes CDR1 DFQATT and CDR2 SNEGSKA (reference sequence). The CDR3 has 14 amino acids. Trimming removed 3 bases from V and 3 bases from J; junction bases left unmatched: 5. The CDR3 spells CSASRTSFYNEQFF. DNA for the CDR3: TGCAGTGCTAGTAGGACTAGTTTCTACAATGAGCAGTTCTTC.

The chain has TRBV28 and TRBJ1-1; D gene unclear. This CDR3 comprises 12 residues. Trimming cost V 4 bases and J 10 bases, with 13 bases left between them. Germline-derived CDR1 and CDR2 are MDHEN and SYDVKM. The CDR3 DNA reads TGTGCCAGCAGTTACTTAGAGGGTCCAGCTTTCTTT. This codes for CASSYLEGPAFF. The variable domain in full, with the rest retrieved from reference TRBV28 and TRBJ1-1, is DVKVTQSSRYLVKRTGEKVFLECVQDMDHENMFWYRQDPGLGLRLIYFSYDVKMKEKGDIPEGYSVSREKKERFSLILESASTNQTSMYLCASSYLEGPAFFGQGTRLTVV.

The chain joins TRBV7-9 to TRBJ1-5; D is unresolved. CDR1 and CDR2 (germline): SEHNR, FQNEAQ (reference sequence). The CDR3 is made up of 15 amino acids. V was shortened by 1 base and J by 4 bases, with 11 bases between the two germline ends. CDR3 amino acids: CASSLDSAANQPQHF. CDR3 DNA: TGTGCCAGCAGCTTAGATTCGGCGGCTAATCAGCCCCAGCATTTT. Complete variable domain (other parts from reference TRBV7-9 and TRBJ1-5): DTGVSQNPRHKITKRGQNVTFRCDPISEHNRLYWYRQTLGQGPEFLTYFQNEAQLEKSRLLSDRFSAERPKGSFSTLEIQRTEQGDSAMYLCASSLDSAANQPQHFGDGTRLSIL.

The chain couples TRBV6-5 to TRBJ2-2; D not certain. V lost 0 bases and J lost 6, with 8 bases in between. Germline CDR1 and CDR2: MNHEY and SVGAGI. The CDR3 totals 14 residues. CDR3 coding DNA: TGTGCCAGCAGTTACTCGAACACCCCCGGGGAGCTGTTTTTT. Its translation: CASSYSNTPGELFF.

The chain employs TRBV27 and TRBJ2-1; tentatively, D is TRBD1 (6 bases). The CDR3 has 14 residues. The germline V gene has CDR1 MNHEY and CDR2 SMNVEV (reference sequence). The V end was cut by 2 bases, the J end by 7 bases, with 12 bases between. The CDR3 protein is CASSLNRVGNEQFF. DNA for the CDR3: TGTGCCAGCAGTTTAAACAGGGTGGGGAATGAGCAGTTCTTC.

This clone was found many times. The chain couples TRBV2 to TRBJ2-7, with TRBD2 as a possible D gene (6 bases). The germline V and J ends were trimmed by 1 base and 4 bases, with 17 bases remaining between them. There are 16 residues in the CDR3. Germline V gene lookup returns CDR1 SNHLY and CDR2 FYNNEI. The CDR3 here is CASSEGDLAGRYEQYF. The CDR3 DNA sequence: TGTGCCAGCAGTGAAGGAGACCTGGCGGGGAGATACGAGCAGTACTTC.

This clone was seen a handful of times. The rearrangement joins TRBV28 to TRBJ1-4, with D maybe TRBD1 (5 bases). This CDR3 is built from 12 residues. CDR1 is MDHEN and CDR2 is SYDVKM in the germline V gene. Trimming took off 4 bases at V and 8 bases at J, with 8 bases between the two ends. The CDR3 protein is CASSSGYEKLFF. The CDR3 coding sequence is TGTGCCAGCAGTTCAGGGTACGAAAAACTGTTTTTT. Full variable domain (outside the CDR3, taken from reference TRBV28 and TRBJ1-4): DVKVTQSSRYLVKRTGEKVFLECVQDMDHENMFWYRQDPGLGLRLIYFSYDVKMKEKGDIPEGYSVSREKKERFSLILESASTNQTSMYLCASSSGYEKLFFGSGTQLSVL.